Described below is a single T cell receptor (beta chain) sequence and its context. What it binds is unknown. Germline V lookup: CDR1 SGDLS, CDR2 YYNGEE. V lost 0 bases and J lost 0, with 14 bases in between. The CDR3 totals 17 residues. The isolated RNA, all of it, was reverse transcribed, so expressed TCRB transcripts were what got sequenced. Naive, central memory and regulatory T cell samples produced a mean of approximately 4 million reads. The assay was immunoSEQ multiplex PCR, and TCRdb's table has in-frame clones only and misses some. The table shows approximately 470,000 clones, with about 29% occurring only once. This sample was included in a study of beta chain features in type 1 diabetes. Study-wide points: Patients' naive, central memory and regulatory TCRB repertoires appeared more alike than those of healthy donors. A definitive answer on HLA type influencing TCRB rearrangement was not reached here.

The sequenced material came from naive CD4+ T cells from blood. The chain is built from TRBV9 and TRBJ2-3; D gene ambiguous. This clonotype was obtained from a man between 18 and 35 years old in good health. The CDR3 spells CASSVGWSRTSTDTQYF. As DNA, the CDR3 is TGTGCCAGCAGCGTAGGGTGGAGCCGTACTAGCACAGATACGCAGTATTTT.